The T cell receptor (beta chain) described here comes from a study of regulatory T cells in long-lasting Graves disease. This sample's time point: persistent/refractory GD, antithyroid drugs over 5 years with positive TRAb. The TCR library was prepared using RNA isolated from PBMCs. For TCR beta, libraries came from iRepertoire HTBI primers and Arm-PCR of CDR3 regions. TCRdb called the multiplex PCR reads again in MiXCR, with one record for every CDR3 protein. The table has approximately 690,000 distinct CDR3 sequences, about 30% seen once. CDR3 length: 12 residues. CDR1 is LNHDA, CDR2 SQIVND, per germline (reference sequence). The ends were cut back, 8 bases at V and 10 bases at J, with 17 bases in the middle.

This TCR was sampled from a female donor with Graves disease. The rearrangement uses TRBV19 and TRBJ1-1; possible D gene TRBD1, 5 bases. The sequenced sample was peripheral blood mononuclear cells (PBMCs), obtained when the disease was refractory, from a patient treated with antithyroid drugs. The CDR3 region is CASGLTVGTAFF. The DNA of the CDR3 is TGTGCCAGTGGCCTGACAGTGGGAACAGCTTTCTTT.